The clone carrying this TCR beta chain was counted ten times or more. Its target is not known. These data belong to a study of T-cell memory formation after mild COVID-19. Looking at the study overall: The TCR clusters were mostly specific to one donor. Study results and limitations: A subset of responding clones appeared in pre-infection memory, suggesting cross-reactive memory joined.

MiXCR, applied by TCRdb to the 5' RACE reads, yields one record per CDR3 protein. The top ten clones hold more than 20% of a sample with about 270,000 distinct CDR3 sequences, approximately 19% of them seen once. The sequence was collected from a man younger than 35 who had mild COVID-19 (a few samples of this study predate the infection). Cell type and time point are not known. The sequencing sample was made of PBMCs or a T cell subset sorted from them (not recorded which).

The CDR3 spells CASSQGGGTEAFF. Here the CDR3 DNA reads TGTGCCAGCAGCCAAGGCGGTGGCACTGAAGCTTTCTTT. The V call is TRBV3-1, the J call TRBJ1-1; D not certain. The germline gives CDR1 LGHDT, CDR2 YNNKEL (reference sequence). This CDR3 comprises 13 residues. V lost 1 base and J 4 bases, leaving 7 bases between the germline ends.